This entry lists 17 T cell receptor beta chains sequenced from one sample in a study of T cells in narcolepsy. Using immunoSEQ multiplex PCR, the repertoire was profiled, and TCRdb retains in-frame clones only, with some absent. Of about 22,000 clones detected, about 81% appear once; the ten largest clones hold about 4%. The source material was memory (CD45RA-) CD4+ T cells from blood. The receptors were gathered from a human donor in good health.

The chain recombines TRBV14 with TRBJ2-7, with D tentatively TRBD2 (6 bases). The V end was cut by 4 bases, the J end by 3 bases, with 13 bases between. In germline, CDR1 is SGHDN, CDR2 FVKESK. This CDR3 spans 14 amino acids. The DNA for the CDR3 is TGTGCCAGCAGCCGACTAGGACTGCTCTACGAGCAGTACTTC. As protein: CASSRLGLLYEQYF.

V gene TRBV18 combines with J gene TRBJ1-2; D call uncertain. Trimming stripped 3 bases from V and 4 bases from J, with 12 bases between. The germline gives CDR1 KGHSH, CDR2 LQKENI. The CDR3 is made up of 14 amino acids. CDR3 in amino acids: CASSPERALYGYTF. The CDR3 DNA reads TGTGCCAGCTCACCGGAGCGGGCCCTCTATGGCTACACCTTC.

The V gene is TRBV1, the J gene TRBJ2-3; the table's D call of TRBD2 was not tested on the DNA. TRBV1 is listed as a pseudogene. The CDR3 covers 17 residues. The chain's CDR3 is CTSSQPPGLADTDTQYF. The CDR3 nucleotides are TGCACCAGCAGCCAGCCCCCGGGACTAGCGGACACAGATACGCAGTATTTT.

V is TRBV27 and J is TRBJ2-5; 8 bases are shared with TRBD2. V lost 3 bases, J lost 11 bases, and 11 bases stayed unmatched. The CDR3 has 14 amino acids. Germline V lookup: CDR1 MNHEY, CDR2 SMNVEV (reference sequence). In nucleotides, the CDR3 is TGTGCCAGCAGTTTCGTACAGGGAGCGGGGGAGCAGTACTTC. Translating it yields CASSFVQGAGEQYF.

The chain is built from TRBV7-9 and TRBJ1-2; 7 nucleotides align to TRBD1. Germline V gene data show CDR1 as SEHNR and CDR2 as FQNEAQ (reference sequence). CDR3 length equals 13 residues. Trimming took 3 bases from V and 6 from J; bases not matched to a gene: 4. The CDR3 DNA follows: TGTGCCAGCAGCTTTAGAGGGGGCCATGGCTACACCTTC. Translated: CASSFRGGHGYTF.

The rearrangement joins TRBV28 to TRBJ2-3; 10 nucleotides agree with TRBD1. Germline assignment: CDR1 MDHEN and CDR2 SYDVKM. CDR3 length equals 16 residues. Trimming took 6 bases from V and 5 from J; bases not matched to a gene: 11. CDR3 sequence reads: CASSSEFRDRGDTQYF. The CDR3 DNA sequence: TGTGCCAGCAGCTCGGAATTCCGGGACAGGGGAGATACGCAGTATTTT.

V gene TRBV7-2 combines with J gene TRBJ2-3, with 7 positions matching TRBD2. With V trimmed by 5 bases and J by 4 bases, 6 bases remained unmatched. Germline V CDR1 and CDR2: SGHTA, FQGNSA. The CDR3 covers 14 residues. The DNA for the CDR3 is TGTGCCAGCAGCGTGGGAGGGCTGGCAGATACGCAGTATTTT. Amino acids: CASSVGGLADTQYF.

Relative to its sample, this clone is medium-sized. The chain links TRBV4-2 to TRBJ2-3; D is unresolved. V was trimmed by 0 bases and J by 2 bases, leaving 3 bases between them. The CDR3 totals 13 residues. The germline V gene has CDR1 LGHNA and CDR2 YNFKEQ. In DNA form, the CDR3 reads TGTGCCAGCAGCCAAGAGTCCACAGATACGCAGTATTTT. Translation gives CASSQESTDTQYF.

The V call is TRBV11-1, the J call TRBJ2-3, with 9 bases matching TRBD2. After removal of 4 bases from V and 1 base from J, the junction contained 3 bases not matched to a gene. The CDR3 runs 15 residues. The germline gives CDR1 SGHAT, CDR2 FQDESV (reference sequence). CDR3 sequence: CASSSPSGGTDTQYF. The CDR3 bases are TGTGCCAGCAGCTCCCCTAGCGGGGGCACAGATACGCAGTATTTT.

The chain uses TRBV11-3 and TRBJ2-7, with TRBD1 matching over 9 bases. CDR3 length: 15 amino acids. In germline, CDR1 is SGHNT, CDR2 YENEEA. V was pared by 2 bases and J by 3 bases, with 5 bases of the junction left unmatched. CDR3 coding DNA: TGTGCCAGCAGCTTAAGGGGACAGGGTTACTACGAGCAGTACTTC. Translation gives CASSLRGQGYYEQYF.

The chain combines TRBV10-3 with TRBJ2-3; D may be TRBD1 (6 bases). The V gene lost 6 bases and the J gene lost 7 bases, with 8 bases spanning the gap. Germline V CDR1 and CDR2: ENHRY, SYGVKD. There are 11 residues in the CDR3. The CDR3 loop reads CAISGQYTQYF. The CDR3 bases are TGTGCCATCAGCGGACAGTATACGCAGTATTTT.

The chain is built from TRBV19 and TRBJ1-2; possible D gene TRBD1, 5 bases. Germline V lookup: CDR1 LNHDA, CDR2 SQIVND (reference sequence). V dropped 7 bases and J dropped 7 bases, with 16 bases sitting between them. This CDR3 has 13 amino acids. The CDR3 nucleotides are TGTGCCAGTAAGAAATTAGACGGGGCTGGCTACACCTTC. Translating it yields CASKKLDGAGYTF.

This chain joins TRBV6-5 and TRBJ2-1, with 9 bases that match TRBD2. The CDR3 loop spans 15 amino acids. Germline CDR1 reads MNHEY; CDR2 reads SVGAGI. Unmatched junction bases numbered 12, after V lost 6 bases and J lost 9 bases. CDR3 region: CASRAGGLGHGEQFF. CDR3 coding DNA: TGTGCCAGCAGGGCGGGAGGGCTCGGGCATGGTGAGCAGTTCTTC.

The chain uses TRBV7-9 and TRBJ2-1, with 8 bases that match TRBD2. Trimming cost V 4 bases and J 2 bases; bases outside gene matches: 13. The CDR3 sequence is 18 residues long. From germline, CDR1 is SEHNR and CDR2 FQNEAQ (reference sequence). For the CDR3, the DNA is TGTGCCAGCAGCTCACCTCTCGGTAGCGGGGTTCCCTACAATGAGCAGTTCTTC. Translated, it gives CASSSPLGSGVPYNEQFF.

This clone came up once. The V and J genes are TRBV2 and TRBJ1-2; D may be TRBD1 (6 bases). V lost 2 bases to trimming and J lost 2 bases, with 12 bases between them. The V gene's germline CDR1 is SNHLY and CDR2 FYNNEI. The CDR3 loop spans 15 amino acids. The CDR3 region has the DNA TGTGCCAGCAGTGAACTGGGACAAGGCAACTATGGCTACACCTTC. It specifies CASSELGQGNYGYTF.

The V call is TRBV10-3, the J call TRBJ2-7; TRBD1 matches 7 bases. The ends lost 5 bases at V and 2 bases at J; junction bases unmatched: 6. CDR3 length: 14 amino acids. Germline loops: CDR1 ENHRY, CDR2 SYGVKD. CDR3 bases: TGTGCCATCAGTAAAGGACAGGTGGCCTACGAGCAGTACTTC. This encodes CAISKGQVAYEQYF.

To note about this clone: Other DNA sequences of this sample code for an identical CDR3. The CDR3 is CASSVGQGQLHYGYTF. CDR3 nucleotides: TGCGCCAGCAGCGTAGGACAGGGTCAGCTTCACTATGGCTACACCTTC. This rearrangement joins TRBV5-1 to TRBJ1-2; 8 bases are a match to TRBD1. The V gene's germline CDR1 is SGHRS and CDR2 YFSETQ. J gave up 3 bases and V 4 bases, and 11 bases lay outside the gene matches. The CDR3 spans 16 residues.